This TCR beta chain was captured by sequencing in a study of blood T cell repertoires in COVID-19. The assay was immunoSEQ multiplex PCR, and TCRdb's table has in-frame clones only and misses some. The sample yields roughly 200,000 clones, 85% to 90% seen once. The V end was cut by 5 bases, the J end by 0 bases, with 11 bases between. The CDR3 is 15 residues long. Germline loops: CDR1 SGHTA, CDR2 FQGNSA. The sequence derives from a man aged 25-45 years who had recovered from COVID-19. The sequenced material came from PBMCs or T cells enriched from blood (not recorded which). The chain combines TRBV7-2 with TRBJ2-1; D may be TRBD2 (5 bases). CDR3: CASSPIRGSYNEQFF. Here the CDR3 DNA reads TGTGCCAGCAGCCCTATCCGGGGCTCCTACAATGAGCAGTTCTTC.